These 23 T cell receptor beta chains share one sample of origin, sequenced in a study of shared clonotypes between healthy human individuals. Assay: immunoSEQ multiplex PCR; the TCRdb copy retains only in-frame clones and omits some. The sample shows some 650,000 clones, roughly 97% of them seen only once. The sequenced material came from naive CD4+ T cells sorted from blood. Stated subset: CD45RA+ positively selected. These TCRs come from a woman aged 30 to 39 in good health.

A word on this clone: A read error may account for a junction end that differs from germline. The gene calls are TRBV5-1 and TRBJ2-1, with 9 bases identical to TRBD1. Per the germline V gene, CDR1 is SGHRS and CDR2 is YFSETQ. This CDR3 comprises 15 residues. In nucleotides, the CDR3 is TGTGCCAGCAGCCCACAGGGGGCATCCTACAATGAGCAGTTCTTC. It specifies CASSPQGASYNEQFF. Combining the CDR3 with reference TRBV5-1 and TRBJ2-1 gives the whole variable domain KAGVTQTPRYLIKTRGQQVTLSCSPISGHRSVSWYQQTPGQGLQFLFEYFSETQRNKGNFPGRFSGRQFSNSRSEMNVSTLELGDSALYLCASSPQGASYNEQFFGPGTRLTVL.

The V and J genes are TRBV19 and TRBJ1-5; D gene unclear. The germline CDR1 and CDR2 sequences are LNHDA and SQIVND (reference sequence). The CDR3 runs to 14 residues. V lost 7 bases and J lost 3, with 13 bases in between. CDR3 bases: TGTGCCAGTATTAGCGGGCAGCACAATCAGCCCCAGCATTTT. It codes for CASISGQHNQPQHF.

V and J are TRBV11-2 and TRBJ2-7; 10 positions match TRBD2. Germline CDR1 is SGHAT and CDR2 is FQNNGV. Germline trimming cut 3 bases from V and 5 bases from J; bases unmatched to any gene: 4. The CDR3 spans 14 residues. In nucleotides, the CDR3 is TGTGCCAGCAGCTTCAGCGGGAGGGCCAACGAGCAGTACTTC. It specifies CASSFSGRANEQYF.

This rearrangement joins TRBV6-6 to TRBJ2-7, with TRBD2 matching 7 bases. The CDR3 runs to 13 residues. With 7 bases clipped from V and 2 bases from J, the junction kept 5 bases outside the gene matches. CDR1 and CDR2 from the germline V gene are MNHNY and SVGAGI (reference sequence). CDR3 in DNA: TGTGCCAGCAAAACTAGCGAGACCTACGAGCAGTACTTC. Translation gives CASKTSETYEQYF.

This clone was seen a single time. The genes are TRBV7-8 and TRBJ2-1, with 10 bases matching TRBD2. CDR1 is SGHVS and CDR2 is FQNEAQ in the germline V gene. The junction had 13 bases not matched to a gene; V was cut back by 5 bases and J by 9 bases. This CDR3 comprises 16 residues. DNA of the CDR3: TGTGCCAGCAGCACCTCTTGGCTAGCGGGAGAGGCTGAGCAGTTCTTC. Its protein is CASSTSWLAGEAEQFF.

This chain's CDR3 is CASSDYGTGNSEQYF. CDR3 nucleotide sequence: TGTGCCAGCAGTGATTACGGGACAGGGAACTCCGAGCAGTACTTC. The chain is built from TRBV2 and TRBJ2-7, with 9 bases matching TRBD1. CDR1 SNHLY and CDR2 FYNNEI come from the germline V gene. J gave up 6 bases and V 3 bases, and 9 bases lay outside the gene matches. The CDR3 contains 15 residues.

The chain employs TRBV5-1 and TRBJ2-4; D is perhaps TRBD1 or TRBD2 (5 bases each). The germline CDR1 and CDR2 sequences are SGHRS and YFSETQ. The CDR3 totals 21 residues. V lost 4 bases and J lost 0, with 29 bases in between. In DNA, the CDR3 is TGCGCCAGCAGCCTGCCCGTGGGCGAAGGGGAGTTTCGAGAAGCCAAAAACATTCAGTACTTC. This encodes CASSLPVGEGEFREAKNIQYF.

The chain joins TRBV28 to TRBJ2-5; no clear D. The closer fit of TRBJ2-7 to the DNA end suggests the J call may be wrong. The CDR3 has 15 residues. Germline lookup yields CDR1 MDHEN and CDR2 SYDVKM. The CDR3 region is CASSSLRWSSYEQYF. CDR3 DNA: TGTGCCAGCAGTTCTCTTCGTTGGAGCTCCTACGAGCAGTACTTC.

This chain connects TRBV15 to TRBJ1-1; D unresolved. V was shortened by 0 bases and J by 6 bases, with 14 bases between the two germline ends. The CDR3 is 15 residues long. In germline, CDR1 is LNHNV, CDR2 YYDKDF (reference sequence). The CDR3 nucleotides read TGTGCCACCAGCAGAGATCTGACAAATGTGGCTGAAGCTTTCTTT. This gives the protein CATSRDLTNVAEAFF.

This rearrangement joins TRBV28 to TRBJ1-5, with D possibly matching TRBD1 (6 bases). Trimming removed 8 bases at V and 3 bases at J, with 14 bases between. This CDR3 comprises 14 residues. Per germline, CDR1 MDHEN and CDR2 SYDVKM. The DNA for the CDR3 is TGTGCCAGCCGTGAGGGGGGAAACAATCAGCCCCAGCATTTT. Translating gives CASREGGNNQPQHF.

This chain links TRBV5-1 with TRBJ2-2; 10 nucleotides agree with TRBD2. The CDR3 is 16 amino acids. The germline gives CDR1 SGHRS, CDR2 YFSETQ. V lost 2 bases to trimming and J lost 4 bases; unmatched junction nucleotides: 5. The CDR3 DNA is TGCGCCAGCAGCTTATTAGCGGGAGGAGGCACCGGGGAGCTGTTTTTT. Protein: CASSLLAGGGTGELFF.

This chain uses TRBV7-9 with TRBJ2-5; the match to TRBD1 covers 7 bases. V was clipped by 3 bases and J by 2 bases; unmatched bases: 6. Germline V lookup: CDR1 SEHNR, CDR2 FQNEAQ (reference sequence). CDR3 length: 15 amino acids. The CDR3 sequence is CASSFPGQIQETQYF. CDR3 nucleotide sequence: TGTGCCAGCAGCTTTCCGGGACAGATACAAGAGACCCAGTACTTC.

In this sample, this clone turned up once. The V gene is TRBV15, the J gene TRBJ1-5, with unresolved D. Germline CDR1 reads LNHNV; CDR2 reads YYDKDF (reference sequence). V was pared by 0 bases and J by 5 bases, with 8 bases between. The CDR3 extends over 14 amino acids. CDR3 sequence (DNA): TGTGCCACCAGCAGAGATTTTAGTGATCAGCCCCAGCATTTT. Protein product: CATSRDFSDQPQHF.

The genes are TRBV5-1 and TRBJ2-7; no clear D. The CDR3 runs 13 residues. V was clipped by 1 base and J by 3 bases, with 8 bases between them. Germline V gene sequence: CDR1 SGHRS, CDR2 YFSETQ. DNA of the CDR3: TGCGCCAGCAGCTTGTCTCAGAACTACGAGCAGTACTTC. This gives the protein CASSLSQNYEQYF.

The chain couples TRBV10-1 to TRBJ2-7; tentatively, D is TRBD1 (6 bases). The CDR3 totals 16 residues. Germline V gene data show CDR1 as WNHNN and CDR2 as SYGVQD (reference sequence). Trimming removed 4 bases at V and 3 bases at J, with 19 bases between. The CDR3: CASSGGTGTPYYEQYF. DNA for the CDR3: TGCGCCAGCAGTGGGGGGACCGGGACACCCTACTACGAGCAGTACTTC.

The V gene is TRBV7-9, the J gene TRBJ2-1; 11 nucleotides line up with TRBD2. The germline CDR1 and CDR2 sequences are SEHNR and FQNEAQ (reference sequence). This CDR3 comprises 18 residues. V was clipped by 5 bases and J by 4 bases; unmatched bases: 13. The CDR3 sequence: CASSPGLAGILLYNEQFF. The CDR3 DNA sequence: TGTGCCAGCAGCCCAGGACTAGCGGGCATCCTACTATACAATGAGCAGTTCTTC. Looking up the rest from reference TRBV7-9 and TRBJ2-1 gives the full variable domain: DTGVSQNPRHKITKRGQNVTFRCDPISEHNRLYWYRQTLGQGPEFLTYFQNEAQLEKSRLLSDRFSAERPKGSFSTLEIQRTEQGDSAMYLCASSPGLAGILLYNEQFFGPGTRLTVL.

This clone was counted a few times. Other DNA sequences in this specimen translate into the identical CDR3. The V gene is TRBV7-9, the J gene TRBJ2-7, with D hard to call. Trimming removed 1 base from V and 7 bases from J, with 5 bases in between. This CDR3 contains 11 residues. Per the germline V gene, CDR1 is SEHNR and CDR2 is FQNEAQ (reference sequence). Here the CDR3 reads CASSLGREQYF. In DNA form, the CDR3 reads TGTGCCAGCAGCTTAGGGCGTGAGCAGTACTTC.

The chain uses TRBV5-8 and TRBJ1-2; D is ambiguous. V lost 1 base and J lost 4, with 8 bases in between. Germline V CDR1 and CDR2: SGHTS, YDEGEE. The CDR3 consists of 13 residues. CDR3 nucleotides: TGTGCCAGCAGCTTGTTTGTTGGCTATGGCTACACCTTC. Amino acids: CASSLFVGYGYTF.

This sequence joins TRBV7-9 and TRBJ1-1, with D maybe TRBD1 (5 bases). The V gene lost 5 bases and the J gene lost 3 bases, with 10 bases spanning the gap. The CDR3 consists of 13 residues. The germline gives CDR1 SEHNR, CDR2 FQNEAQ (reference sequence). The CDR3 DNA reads TGTGCCAGCAGCCGAGGACAAGACACTGAAGCTTTCTTT. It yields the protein CASSRGQDTEAFF. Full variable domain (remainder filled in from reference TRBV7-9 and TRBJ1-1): DTGVSQNPRHKITKRGQNVTFRCDPISEHNRLYWYRQTLGQGPEFLTYFQNEAQLEKSRLLSDRFSAERPKGSFSTLEIQRTEQGDSAMYLCASSRGQDTEAFFGQGTRLTVV.

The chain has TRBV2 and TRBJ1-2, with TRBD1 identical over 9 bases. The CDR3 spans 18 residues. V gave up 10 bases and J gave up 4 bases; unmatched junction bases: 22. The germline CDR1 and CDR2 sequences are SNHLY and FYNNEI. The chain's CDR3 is CAITYYRGRSELSYGYTF. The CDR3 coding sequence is TGTGCCATTACCTACTACAGGGGGCGAAGTGAATTAAGCTATGGCTACACCTTC.

Written as DNA, the CDR3 is TGCGCCAGCAGCTTGGTCCCTAGCGGGAGGGTGGGCTCCTACAATGAGCAGTTCTTC. As protein: CASSLVPSGRVGSYNEQFF. The genes are TRBV5-1 and TRBJ2-1; TRBD2 aligns across 12 bases. With V trimmed by 0 bases and J by 0 bases, 7 bases remained unmatched. The length of the CDR3 is 19 residues. In germline, CDR1 is SGHRS, CDR2 YFSETQ.

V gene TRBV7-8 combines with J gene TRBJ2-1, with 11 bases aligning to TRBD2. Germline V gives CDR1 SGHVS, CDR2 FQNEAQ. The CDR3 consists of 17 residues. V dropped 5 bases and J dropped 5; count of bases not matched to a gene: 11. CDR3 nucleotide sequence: TGTGCCAGCAGCCTAACCCCGAGGACTAGCGGGCACAATGAGCAGTTCTTC. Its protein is CASSLTPRTSGHNEQFF.

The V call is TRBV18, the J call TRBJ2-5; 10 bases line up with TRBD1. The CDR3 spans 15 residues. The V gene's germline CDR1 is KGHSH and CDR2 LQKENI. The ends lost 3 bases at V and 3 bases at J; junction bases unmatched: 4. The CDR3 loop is CASSPTGGKKETQYF. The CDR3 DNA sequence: TGTGCCAGCTCACCGACAGGGGGCAAGAAAGAGACCCAGTACTTC.